The entry below describes one T cell receptor beta chain. Deletions cut 7 bases from V and 6 bases from J, with 18 bases between. This CDR3 region has 14 residues. The source of the sample is a study of T cells in Graves' hyperthyroidism and ophthalmopathy. It was RNA transcripts that yielded the amplified TCR beta CDR3 regions. Researchers ran a first-round RT-PCR on the TCR CDR3 using the HTBI primer set. TCRdb passed the multiplex PCR reads through MiXCR, listing each CDR3 protein once. The profile covers hundreds of thousands of distinct CDR3 sequences, with 38% appearing a single time and about 8.9% taken by the ten largest. Absent ophthalmopathy progression within 18 months defined stable Graves' hyperthyroidism. The study based diagnoses on clinical symptoms, serum thyroxine and TRAb, thyroid ultrasound and orbital computed tomography.

This TCR derives from a man younger than 30 with Graves' hyperthyroidism. The chain employs TRBV12-3 or TRBV12-4 and TRBJ1-1, with D possibly matching TRBD1 (6 bases). The source material was blood. The CDR3 reads CASIPLRGAAEAFF. DNA for the CDR3: TGTGCCAGCATTCCTCTGAGGGGGGCGGCTGAAGCTTTCTTT.